These 17 T cell receptor beta chains were all obtained from the same sample, sequenced in a study of blood T cell repertoires in COVID-19. Here immunoSEQ multiplex PCR was the method, and the copy in TCRdb shows in-frame clones only, minus some. The data hold 130,000 to 150,000 clones, with around four fifths observed a single time. What was sequenced was PBMCs or T cells enriched from blood (not recorded which). The receptors come from a woman aged 40 to 50 who had recovered from COVID-19.

The chain carries TRBV12-5 and TRBJ2-3, with 11 bases identical to TRBD2. Germline-derived CDR1 and CDR2 are LGHNT and FRNRAP. V shed 0 bases, J shed 1 base, and the junction held 6 bases outside the gene matches. The CDR3 is 18 amino acids. The CDR3 here is CASGLVGLAGRGTDTQYF. In DNA, the CDR3 is TGTGCTAGTGGTTTGGTAGGACTAGCGGGTCGGGGCACAGATACGCAGTATTTT.

The CDR3 DNA follows: TGTGCCAGCAGCATACGACAGGGGGAGCAAGAGACCCAGTACTTC. As protein: CASSIRQGEQETQYF. The chain carries TRBV9 and TRBJ2-5, with 9 bases aligning to TRBD1. This CDR3 contains 15 residues. The junction had 6 bases not matched to a gene; V was cut back by 4 bases and J by 2 bases. The V gene's germline CDR1 is SGDLS and CDR2 YYNGEE.

V is TRBV7-9 and J is TRBJ2-4; 7 bases are a match to TRBD1. Trimming took 6 bases from V and 0 from J; bases not matched to a gene: 5. CDR1 and CDR2 (germline): SEHNR, FQNEAQ (reference sequence). The CDR3 is 15 amino acids. CDR3 region: CASSSTGVAKNIQYF. CDR3 nucleotides: TGTGCCAGCAGTTCCACAGGGGTAGCCAAAAACATTCAGTACTTC.

The chain is built from TRBV3-1 (or the pseudogene TRBV3-2) and TRBJ1-2; D remains unclear. The CDR3 spans 15 residues. Germline V gene sequence: CDR1 LGHDT, CDR2 YNNKEL (reference sequence). V shed 0 bases and J shed 3 bases, with 11 bases lying between them. In DNA, the CDR3 is TGTGCCAGCAGCCAAGAGGCGACAAGCCACTATGGCTACACCTTC. This translates into CASSQEATSHYGYTF.

This chain joins TRBV6-5 and TRBJ1-1, with D maybe TRBD1 (6 bases). This CDR3 contains 10 residues. CDR1 is MNHEY, CDR2 SVGAGI, per germline. This CDR3 reads CTAGDTEAFF. CDR3 nucleotide sequence: TGTACCGCAGGGGACACTGAAGCTTTCTTT.

The chain carries TRBV5-8 and TRBJ2-1; 11 bases map to TRBD2. Looked up from germline, CDR1 is SGHTS and CDR2 is YDEGEE. The CDR3 spans 17 residues. The junction had 10 bases not matched to a gene; V was cut back by 4 bases and J by 4 bases. The CDR3 DNA reads as TGTGCCAGCAGCACCGCGGCTAGCGGGAGGTGGTACAATGAGCAGTTCTTC. It encodes CASSTAASGRWYNEQFF.

The rearrangement uses TRBV29-1 and TRBJ2-1, with a tentative D call TRBD2 (6 bases). The germline V gene encodes CDR1 SQVTM and CDR2 ANQGSEA. V was clipped by 4 bases and J by 1 base, with 8 bases between them. This CDR3 has 13 residues. The DNA for the CDR3 is TGCAGCGTTGCGGGGGAGTCCTACAATGAGCAGTTCTTC. Translation gives CSVAGESYNEQFF.

This clone is a singleton in its sample. CDR3 region: CASSLGLAGSTDTQYF. The CDR3 nucleotides read TGTGCCAGCAGCTTAGGCTTAGCGGGGAGCACAGATACGCAGTATTTT. The V gene is TRBV11-2, the J gene TRBJ2-3, with 8 bases matching TRBD2. CDR1 and CDR2 (germline): SGHAT, FQNNGV. Germline trimming cut 1 base from V and 0 bases from J; bases unmatched to any gene: 3. CDR3 length: 16 amino acids. Complete variable domain (other parts from reference TRBV11-2 and TRBJ2-3): EAGVAQSPRYKIIEKRQSVAFWCNPISGHATLYWYQQILGQGPKLLIQFQNNGVVDDSQLPKDRFSAERLKGVDSTLKIQPAKLEDSAVYLCASSLGLAGSTDTQYFGPGTRLTVL.

The V call is TRBV4-1, the J call TRBJ1-2; D might be TRBD1 (6 bases). The CDR3 extends over 14 amino acids. Trimming left V 2 bases short and J 6 bases short, with 13 bases between. From germline, CDR1 is MGHRA and CDR2 YSYEKL. The CDR3 bases are TGCGCCAGCAGCCAACCCGACAGGACGGATGGCTACACCTTC. Protein product: CASSQPDRTDGYTF.

The V and J genes are TRBV30 and TRBJ1-2; 8 bases are shared with TRBD1. V shed 4 bases, J shed 2 bases, and the junction held 9 bases outside the gene matches. There are 15 residues in the CDR3. Germline V lookup: CDR1 GTSNPN, CDR2 SVGIG (reference sequence). DNA of the CDR3: TGTGCCTGGAAGGGGACAGGAAAGCGAAACTATGGCTACACCTTC. Amino acid sequence: CAWKGTGKRNYGYTF.

V gene TRBV3-1 (or the pseudogene TRBV3-2) combines with J gene TRBJ1-1; no firm D call. The V end lost 0 bases, the J end lost 3 bases, and 11 bases lay between the germline ends. The CDR3 runs 15 residues. From germline, CDR1 is LGHDT and CDR2 YNNKEL (reference sequence). The CDR3 DNA reads as TGTGCCAGCAGCCAAGAGGGCATTTCGTACACTGAAGCTTTCTTT. Its protein product is CASSQEGISYTEAFF.

Notes on this clone: The germline gene is not matched at one end of the junction; a read error may be the cause. This chain connects TRBV7-3 to TRBJ2-1; 8 bases fit TRBD2. Germline V gene sequence: CDR1 SGHTA, CDR2 FQGTGA. This CDR3 region has 12 residues. This chain's CDR3 is CASSLTSGEQFF. The CDR3 coding sequence is TGTGCCAGCAGCCTAACTAGCGGTGAGCAGTTCTTC.

The chain combines TRBV6-6 with TRBJ2-1; the D is unclear. Germline V gives CDR1 MNHNY, CDR2 SVGAGI (reference sequence). The CDR3 runs 12 residues. Trimming cost V 6 bases and J 4 bases, with 7 bases left between them. This chain's CDR3 is CASRVEYNEQFF. The CDR3 region has the DNA TGTGCCAGCAGGGTCGAGTACAATGAGCAGTTCTTC.

A few counts support this clone. The J gene is TRBJ1-2, the V gene TRBV29-1; D is uncertain. This CDR3 has 12 amino acids. V was clipped by 6 bases and J by 2 bases, with 10 bases between them. Germline values: CDR1 SQVTM, CDR2 ANQGSEA. The CDR3 nucleotides are TGCAGCGTCCGAGGAGAGAACTATGGCTACACCTTC. It encodes CSVRGENYGYTF.

The chain joins TRBV5-8 to TRBJ2-1; 13 bases are shared with TRBD2. Germline V gene sequence: CDR1 SGHTS, CDR2 YDEGEE. V gave up 4 bases and J gave up 3 bases; unmatched junction bases: 10. The CDR3 sequence is 18 residues long. In DNA, the CDR3 is TGTGCCAGCAGCCCCTCGGTCGGGACTAGCGGGGACTACAATGAGCAGTTCTTC. This translates into CASSPSVGTSGDYNEQFF.

V and J are TRBV2 and TRBJ2-3, with 9 nucleotides matching TRBD2. CDR1 and CDR2 (germline): SNHLY, FYNNEI. The CDR3 extends over 15 amino acids. V lost 9 bases to trimming and J lost 5 bases; unmatched junction nucleotides: 12. This chain's CDR3 is CASAPAGGMRDTQYF. The CDR3 nucleotides read TGTGCCAGTGCCCCAGCGGGAGGAATGAGAGATACGCAGTATTTT.

The chain joins TRBV10-1 to TRBJ2-1; 7 nucleotides match TRBD1. J gave up 8 bases and V 5 bases, and 6 bases lay outside the gene matches. The germline V gene has CDR1 WNHNN and CDR2 SYGVQD (reference sequence). The CDR3 runs 13 residues. The CDR3 bases are TGCGCCAGCAGTTTAGAGGGGGCAGATGAGCAGTTCTTC. Its protein is CASSLEGADEQFF.